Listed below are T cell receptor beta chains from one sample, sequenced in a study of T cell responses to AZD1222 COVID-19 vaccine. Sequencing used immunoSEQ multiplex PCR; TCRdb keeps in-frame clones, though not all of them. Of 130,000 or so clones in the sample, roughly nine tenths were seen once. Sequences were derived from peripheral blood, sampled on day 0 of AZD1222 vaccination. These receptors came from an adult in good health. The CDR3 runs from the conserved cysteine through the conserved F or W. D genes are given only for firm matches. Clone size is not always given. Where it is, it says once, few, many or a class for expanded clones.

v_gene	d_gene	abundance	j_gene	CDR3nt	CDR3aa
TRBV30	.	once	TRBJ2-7	TGTGCCTGCCTTAGCTCATCCTCCTACGAGCAGTACTTC	CACLSSSSYEQYF
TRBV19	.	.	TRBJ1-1	TGTGCCAGTAGTATAAGTAACAGGAGAATGTCTGAAGCTTTCTTT	CASSISNRRMSEAFF
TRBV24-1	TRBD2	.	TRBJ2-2	TGTGCCACCAGTGATTTGGCGTCGCGGGGGGGTATGAACACCGGGGAGCTGTTTTTT	CATSDLASRGGMNTGELFF
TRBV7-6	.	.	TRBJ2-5	TGTGCCAGCAGCCCGAGACCGGGCCCCTCAGAGACCCAGTACTTC	CASSPRPGPSETQYF
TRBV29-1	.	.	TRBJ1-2	TGCAGCGTTGAAAGCTGGGGGGCCCCTAACTATGGCTACACCTTC	CSVESWGAPNYGYTF
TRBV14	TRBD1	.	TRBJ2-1	TGTGCCAGCAGCCGACCGGGACAGGGGTCTAATGAGCAGTTCTTC	CASSRPGQGSNEQFF
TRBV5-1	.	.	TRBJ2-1	TGCGCCAGCCGGTTGCGCAGCGCCAATGAGCAGTTCTTC	CASRLRSANEQFF
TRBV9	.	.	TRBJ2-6	TGTGCCAGCAGCGTACCCCCATCTGGGGCCAACGTCCTGACTTTC	CASSVPPSGANVLTF
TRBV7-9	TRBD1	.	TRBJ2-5	TGTGCCAGCAGCTTCGACAGGGGCTGGGAGACCCAGTACTTC	CASSFDRGWETQYF
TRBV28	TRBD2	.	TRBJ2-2	TGTGCCACCAGGAAGGGAGGGCCGAGCACCGGGGAGCTGTTTTTT	CATRKGGPSTGELFF
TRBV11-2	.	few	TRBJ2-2	TGTGCCAGCAGCTTCGGACACTCGAACACCGGGGAGCTGTTTTTT	CASSFGHSNTGELFF
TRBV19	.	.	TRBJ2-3	TGTGCCAGTAGTAGTCTACAGGGAAGCACAGATACGCAGTATTTT	CASSSLQGSTDTQYF
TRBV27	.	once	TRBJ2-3	TGTGCCAGCACCCCCGGGGCGACGTCCACGGGGACGCAGTATTTT	CASTPGATSTGTQYF
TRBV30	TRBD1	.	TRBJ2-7	TGTGCCTGGAGTGGGGACAGACCCTACGAGCAGTACTTC	CAWSGDRPYEQYF
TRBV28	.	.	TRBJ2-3	TGTGCCAGCAGCCTCACCGCAGATACGCAGTATTTT	CASSLTADTQYF
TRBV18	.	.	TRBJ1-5	TGTGCCAGCTCACCGACAGTCAATAGCAATCAGCCCCAGCATTTT	CASSPTVNSNQPQHF
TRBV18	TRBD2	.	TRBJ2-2	TGTGCCAGCTCATCCGGACTAGCGGCCGGGGAGCTGTTTTTT	CASSSGLAAGELFF
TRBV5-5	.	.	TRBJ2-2	TGTGCCAGCAGCTTGTTAGGGGCTCAGTTCGGGGAGCTGTTTTTT	CASSLLGAQFGELFF
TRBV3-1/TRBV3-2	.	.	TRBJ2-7	TGTGCCAGCAGCTCCCGTCCCCGGAGGCGGGTCTCCTACGAGCAGTACTTC	CASSSRPRRRVSYEQYF
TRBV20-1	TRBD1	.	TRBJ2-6	TGCAGTGCTAGTGGACAGGGGGTACGGGGTGGGGCCAACGTCCTGACTTTC	CSASGQGVRGGANVLTF
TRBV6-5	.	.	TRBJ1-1	TGTGCCAGCAGGCTCTCGAACACTGAAGCTTTCTTT	CASRLSNTEAFF
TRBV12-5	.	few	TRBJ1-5	TGTGCTAGTGGTTTGGTAATGTCCAAACAGCCCCAGCATTTT	CASGLVMSKQPQHF
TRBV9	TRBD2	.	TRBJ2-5	TGTGCCAGCAGTGGGGCTAGCGGGATTCGAGAGACCCAGTACTTC	CASSGASGIRETQYF
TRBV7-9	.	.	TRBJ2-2	TGTGCCAGCAGCTTAAGCAGGGCACCCGGGGAGCTGTTTTTT	CASSLSRAPGELFF
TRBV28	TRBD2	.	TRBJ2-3	TGTGCCAGCAGTTCCCCCCTCCTAGCGGGAGGCACAGATACGCAGTATTTT	CASSSPLLAGGTDTQYF
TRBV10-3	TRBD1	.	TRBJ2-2	TGTGCCACGGTCCGGGACAGGGAGAACACCGGGGAGCTGTTTTTT	CATVRDRENTGELFF
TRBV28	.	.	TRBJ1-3	TGTGCCAGCAGTTGGGGGACATCTGGAAACACCATATATTTT	CASSWGTSGNTIYF
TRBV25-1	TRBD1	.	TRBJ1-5	TGTGCCAGCAGCGGGACAGGGGTCCAGCCCCAGCATTTT	CASSGTGVQPQHF
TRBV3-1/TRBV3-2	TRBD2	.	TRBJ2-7	TGTGCCAGCAGCCAAGATCGCCGGGGGGGATCCTACGAGCAGTACTTC	CASSQDRRGGSYEQYF
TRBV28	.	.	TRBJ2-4	TGTGCCAGCAGCCTAGGGCAAAACATTCAGTACTTC	CASSLGQNIQYF